This T cell receptor (beta chain) was documented in a study of follicular helper T cells after annual influenza vaccination. Method: immunoSEQ multiplex PCR; TCRdb's copy keeps in-frame clones and lacks some. The sample contains roughly 10,000 clones, 81% of which appear only once. V gave up 5 bases and J gave up 2 bases, with 7 bases separating them. Germline V gene data show CDR1 as SSHAT and CDR2 as FNYEAQ (reference sequence). CDR3 size: 14 residues. In its sample, this clone was seen once. The time point is: 2014-2015 season, pre-vaccination. The rearrangement uses TRBV7-7 and TRBJ2-6; D uncertain. This clonotype was sampled from an adult who received the influenza vaccine. The input for sequencing was CXCR5- memory CD4+ T cells sorted from blood, taken on the day of influenza vaccination. The CDR3 region is CASSEQAGANVLTF. CDR3 nucleotides: TGTGCCAGCAGCGAACAAGCTGGGGCCAACGTCCTGACTTTC.